Reported below is one TCR beta chain. Germline V gene sequence: CDR1 MNHEY, CDR2 SVGAGI. The V gene lost 4 bases and the J gene lost 3 bases, with 12 bases spanning the gap. The CDR3 runs to 15 residues. As originally analysed: Amplification of reference gene primers provided the estimated nucleated cell counts. TCRdb's table, derived via immunoSEQ multiplex PCR, lists solely in-frame clones and lacks some. That table furnishes V, J and clone size, whereas the DNA furnished D and trimming. Here the sample spans about 150,000 clones, 70% to 90% being singletons. This record belongs to a study of blood T cell repertoires in COVID-19. The wider study: COVID-19 samples collected from the United States, Italy and Spain covered acute and convalescent phases. Sample material is recorded as cDNA or gDNA derived from T cells, B-cell-depleted T cells, or PBMCs.

The source is a man between 45 and 60 years old with active or convalescent COVID-19. The sequencing input was peripheral blood. The chain uses TRBV6-5 and TRBJ1-4, with D tentatively TRBD1 (6 bases). The chain's CDR3 is CASSFTGWANEKLFF. The CDR3 bases are TGTGCCAGCAGTTTCACAGGGTGGGCTAATGAAAAACTGTTTTTT.